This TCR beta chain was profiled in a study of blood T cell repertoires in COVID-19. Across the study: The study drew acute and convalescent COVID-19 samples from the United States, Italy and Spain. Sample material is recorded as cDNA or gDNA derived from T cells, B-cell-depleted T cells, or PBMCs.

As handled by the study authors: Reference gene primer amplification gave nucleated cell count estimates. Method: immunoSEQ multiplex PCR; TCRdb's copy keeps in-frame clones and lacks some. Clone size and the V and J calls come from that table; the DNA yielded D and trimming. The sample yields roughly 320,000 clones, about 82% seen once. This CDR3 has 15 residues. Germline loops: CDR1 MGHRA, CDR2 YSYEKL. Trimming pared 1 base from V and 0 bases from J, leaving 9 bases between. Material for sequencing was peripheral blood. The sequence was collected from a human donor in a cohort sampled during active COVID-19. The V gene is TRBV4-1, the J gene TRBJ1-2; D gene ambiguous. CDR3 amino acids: CASSQVGRSNYGYTF. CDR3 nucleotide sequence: TGCGCCAGCAGCCAAGTGGGCAGATCTAACTATGGCTACACCTTC.